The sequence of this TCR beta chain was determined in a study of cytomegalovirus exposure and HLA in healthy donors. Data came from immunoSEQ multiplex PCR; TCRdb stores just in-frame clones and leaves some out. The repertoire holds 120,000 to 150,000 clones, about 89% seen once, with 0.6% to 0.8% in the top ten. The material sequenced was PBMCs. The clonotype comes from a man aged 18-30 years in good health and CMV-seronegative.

The CDR3 DNA reads TGTGCCAGCAGCCCCGTAGCGGGGGGCACAGATACGCAGTATTTT. It translates to CASSPVAGGTDTQYF. The chain uses TRBV6-5 and TRBJ2-3, with 9 bases matching TRBD2. CDR3 length: 15 amino acids. In germline, CDR1 is MNHEY, CDR2 SVGAGI. The junction had 5 bases not matched to a gene; V was cut back by 6 bases and J by 1 base.